The source of this T cell receptor (beta chain) is a study of blood T cell repertoires in COVID-19. Across the study: COVID-19 samples collected from the United States, Italy and Spain covered acute and convalescent phases. The cDNA or gDNA used as material had been derived from T cells, B-cell-depleted T cells, or PBMCs.

Authors' data handling: Amplification with reference gene primers provided the estimates of nucleated cell counts. Here immunoSEQ multiplex PCR was the method, and the copy in TCRdb shows in-frame clones only, minus some. V, J and clone size are those of that table, while D and trimming were read from the DNA. The sample includes about 110,000 clones, 80% to 90% of them seen just once. CDR1 and CDR2 (germline): SGHTA, FQGNSA. This CDR3 has 12 residues. With 5 bases removed from V and 4 bases from J, the gap between germline ends came to 6 bases. This sequence originates from a woman older than 75 with acute or convalescent COVID-19. Source material: peripheral blood. The rearrangement uses TRBV7-2 and TRBJ1-5, with unresolved D. The CDR3 spells CASSILNQPQHF. The CDR3 DNA is TGTGCCAGCAGCATCTTAAATCAGCCCCAGCATTTT.